The 31 T cell receptor beta chains in this list originate from one sample, sequenced in a study of T-cell memory formation after mild COVID-19. TCRdb used MiXCR to reprocess the 5' RACE reads, holding one entry per CDR3 protein. The data hold roughly 610,000 distinct CDR3 sequences, with around 16% observed a single time. Sequencing was carried out using PBMCs or a T cell subset sorted from them (not recorded which). The receptors originated from an adult woman who had mild COVID-19 (a few samples of this study predate the infection). Cell type and time point are not known.

This chain uses TRBV5-1 with TRBJ2-1, with D possibly matching TRBD2 (5 bases). The germline V gene has CDR1 SGHRS and CDR2 YFSETQ. The germline V and J ends were trimmed by 0 bases and 8 bases, with 12 bases remaining between them. The CDR3 covers 14 residues. The CDR3 protein is CASSLVSSSDEQFF. CDR3 in DNA: TGCGCCAGCAGCTTGGTCTCTAGTAGCGATGAGCAGTTCTTC.

This clonotype has more than one count but fewer than ten. This CDR3 is CASSLRRDTGNTIYF. The CDR3 DNA is TGTGCCAGCAGTTTGCGCAGGGATACTGGAAACACCATATATTTT. The rearrangement uses TRBV27 and TRBJ1-3; weak D call: TRBD1 (5 bases). Germline CDR1 MNHEY, CDR2 SMNVEV (reference sequence). The CDR3 has 15 amino acids. Trimming took off 3 bases at V and 2 bases at J, with 11 bases between the two ends.

This clonotype has a handful of counts. The rearrangement joins TRBV27 to TRBJ2-3, with D unclear. In germline, CDR1 is MNHEY, CDR2 SMNVEV (reference sequence). The CDR3 sequence is 12 residues long. The V and J ends lost 3 bases and 6 bases respectively, with 7 bases between them. As DNA, the CDR3 is TGTGCCAGCAGTTTTACGCGGGATACGCAGTATTTT. This gives the protein CASSFTRDTQYF.

This clonotype was counted a few times. J is TRBJ2-1 and V is TRBV5-1; 7 bases are shared with TRBD1. V gave up 4 bases and J gave up 9 bases; unmatched junction bases: 7. This CDR3 spans 13 amino acids. In germline, CDR1 is SGHRS, CDR2 YFSETQ. This CDR3 is CASSQTGAGEQFF. The DNA for the CDR3 is TGCGCCAGCAGCCAAACAGGGGCGGGTGAGCAGTTCTTC.

This clonotype was seen only once. This chain joins TRBV7-3 and TRBJ2-1, with 12 bases matching TRBD2. CDR1 SGHTA and CDR2 FQGTGA come from the germline V gene. With 3 bases clipped from V and 9 bases from J, the junction kept 6 bases outside the gene matches. The CDR3 has 15 residues. DNA for the CDR3: TGTGCCAGCAGCTTTCAGGCTAGCGGGAGGGGTGAGCAGTTCTTC. This codes for CASSFQASGRGEQFF.

This chain links TRBV6-2 or TRBV6-3 with TRBJ1-2, with D possibly matching TRBD1 (5 bases). V lost 5 bases, J lost 7 bases, and 17 bases lay in between. The germline V gene has CDR1 MNHEY and CDR2 SVGEGT. The length of the CDR3 is 14 residues. Here the CDR3 reads CASSKKQAGFGYTF. The CDR3 DNA is TGTGCCAGCAGTAAAAAACAGGCCGGCTTTGGCTACACCTTC.

This clonotype occurred a few times. The chain couples TRBV20-1 to TRBJ2-1; 8 bases align to TRBD1. CDR3 length: 15 residues. Unmatched junction bases numbered 7, after V lost 0 bases and J lost 6 bases. Germline V gene data show CDR1 as DFQATT and CDR2 as SNEGSKA (reference sequence). CDR3 coding DNA: TGCAGTGCTAGAGATGGTGCACAGGGGGGCAATGAGCAGTTCTTC. Amino acid sequence: CSARDGAQGGNEQFF.

This clonotype was seen more than once but under ten times. The gene calls are TRBV5-1 and TRBJ1-1; possibly TRBD1 for D (6 bases). The CDR3 has 16 amino acids. Deletions cut 0 bases from V and 1 base from J, with 13 bases between. Germline V gene data show CDR1 as SGHRS and CDR2 as YFSETQ. CDR3 protein: CASSLVRGAPNTEAFF. The CDR3 DNA is TGCGCCAGCAGCTTGGTGCGGGGGGCGCCGAACACTGAAGCTTTCTTT.

The rearrangement uses TRBV9 and TRBJ2-1, with TRBD1 matching 11 bases. CDR1 is SGDLS and CDR2 is YYNGEE in the germline V gene. Trimming at V came to 2 bases and at J to 7 bases, leaving 8 bases not matched to a gene. There are 16 residues in the CDR3. The CDR3 here is CASSVSSGQGANEQFF. The CDR3 coding sequence is TGTGCCAGCAGCGTCTCCTCCGGACAGGGGGCAAATGAGCAGTTCTTC.

The chain carries TRBV12-3 or TRBV12-4 and TRBJ2-1; D could derive from TRBD1 or TRBD2 (6 bases each). The CDR3 length is 17 residues. The V gene lost 5 bases and the J gene lost 3 bases, with 20 bases spanning the gap. CDR3 sequence: CASSPSRGGSHYNEQFF. CDR3 DNA: TGTGCCAGCAGTCCCAGTAGAGGGGGGTCTCACTACAATGAGCAGTTCTTC.

V usage is TRBV15 and J usage is TRBJ1-4, with D possibly matching TRBD1 (5 bases). CDR1 is LNHNV, CDR2 YYDKDF, per germline (reference sequence). The CDR3 totals 14 residues. Trimming left V 6 bases short and J 4 bases short, with 12 bases between. The DNA of the CDR3 is TGTGCCACCAGTGCGACAGTGGGTAATGAAAAACTGTTTTTT. It translates to CATSATVGNEKLFF.

In its sample, this clonotype was seen once. A read error may be the cause here, since a much bigger clone is one base away. J is TRBJ1-2 and V is TRBV7-9; weak D call: TRBD1 (5 bases). In germline, CDR1 is SEHNR, CDR2 FQNEAQ (reference sequence). CDR3 size: 14 residues. CDR3 residues: CDSSGGDRNYGYTF. The CDR3 bases are TGTGACAGCAGCGGAGGGGATAGGAACTATGGCTACACCTTC.

This clonotype was seen a handful of times. V and J are TRBV5-1 and TRBJ2-3, with a weak D call TRBD2 (5 bases). This CDR3 region has 15 residues. From germline, CDR1 is SGHRS and CDR2 YFSETQ. Trimming shortened V by 0 bases and J by 6 bases, and 14 bases separated the two germline ends. The CDR3 coding sequence is TGCGCCAGCAGCTTGGCCACAGCGGACGGGGATACGCAGTATTTT. This gives the protein CASSLATADGDTQYF.

The chain is built from TRBV4-2 and TRBJ2-3; D ambiguous. Trimming took 0 bases from V and 0 from J, leaving 10 bases between them. The CDR3 length is 16 residues. Germline V gives CDR1 LGHNA, CDR2 YNFKEQ. The CDR3: CASSQDTNPSTDTQYF. The CDR3, as DNA: TGTGCCAGCAGCCAAGATACCAACCCTAGCACAGATACGCAGTATTTT.

At least ten counts were recorded for this clonotype. Given the absence of the conserved phenylalanine or tryptophan at the CDR3 end, a read error is likely. The limits of the CDR3 on the DNA are not certain, so only TCRdb's listed CDR3 is given. The rearrangement joins TRBV20-1 to TRBJ2-7; TRBD2 is the table's D call and was not checked against the DNA. The germline V gene has CDR1 DFQATT and CDR2 SNEGSKA (reference sequence). Including both end residues, the CDR3 is 10 amino acids long. CDR3: CSARAPGPST.

This clonotype has more than one count but fewer than ten. This chain uses TRBV5-1 with TRBJ2-3, with D possibly matching TRBD1 (6 bases). The length of the CDR3 is 18 residues. V gave up 2 bases and J gave up 2 bases, with 21 bases separating them. Germline V gene data show CDR1 as SGHRS and CDR2 as YFSETQ. CDR3: CASSFPLGGSFITDTQYF. The CDR3 DNA is TGCGCCAGCAGCTTCCCCTTAGGGGGTTCCTTTATCACAGATACGCAGTATTTT.

The V call is TRBV6-2 or TRBV6-3, the J call TRBJ2-5; 9 bases line up with TRBD2. The CDR3 loop spans 13 amino acids. Germline lookup yields CDR1 MNHEY and CDR2 SVGEGT. V trimming: 6 bases; J trimming: 5 bases; junction bases outside the gene matches: 4. In DNA form, the CDR3 reads TGTGCCAGCAGGCGGGGGGGCTTTGAGACCCAGTACTTC. Its protein product is CASRRGGFETQYF.

This clonotype showed up just a few times. J is TRBJ2-1 and V is TRBV20-1; 7 nucleotides match TRBD2. The CDR3 runs 13 residues. Germline V gives CDR1 DFQATT, CDR2 SNEGSKA (reference sequence). V was clipped by 3 bases and J by 9 bases; unmatched bases: 8. CDR3 region: CSASGGGLGEQFF. CDR3 bases: TGCAGTGCTAGTGGGGGGGGTTTAGGTGAGCAGTTCTTC.

J is TRBJ2-2 and V is TRBV5-1; 9 nucleotides line up with TRBD1. CDR3 length: 15 amino acids. J lost 3 bases, V lost 7 bases, and 7 bases had no gene match. The germline CDR1 and CDR2 sequences are SGHRS and YFSETQ. DNA for the CDR3: TGCGCCAGCCGCAAACGACAGGGGGACACCGGGGAGCTGTTTTTT. Its translation: CASRKRQGDTGELFF.

The V and J genes are TRBV2 and TRBJ2-7; 10 positions agree with TRBD2. The CDR3 is 14 amino acids. Germline V gene data show CDR1 as SNHLY and CDR2 as FYNNEI. With 4 bases clipped from V and 7 bases from J, the junction kept 7 bases outside the gene matches. The CDR3 is CASSGTSGRGEQYF. The CDR3, as DNA: TGTGCCAGCAGTGGGACTAGCGGCCGGGGGGAGCAGTACTTC.

This clonotype was detected a few times. The chain couples TRBV2 to TRBJ1-1, with unresolved D. Trimming cost V 4 bases and J 1 base, with 7 bases left between them. Germline V lookup: CDR1 SNHLY, CDR2 FYNNEI. The CDR3 covers 13 residues. For the CDR3, the DNA is TGTGCCAGCAGTGTAGAACAGAACACTGAAGCTTTCTTT. Protein product: CASSVEQNTEAFF.

The genes are TRBV7-9 and TRBJ2-7, with D maybe TRBD1 (6 bases). Trimming cost V 1 base and J 5 bases, with 15 bases left between them. There are 15 residues in the CDR3. Germline lookup yields CDR1 SEHNR and CDR2 FQNEAQ (reference sequence). CDR3 DNA sequence: TGTGCCAGCAGCTTAGTCCAGGCAGGGGCCAACGAGCAGTACTTC. This sequence encodes CASSLVQAGANEQYF.

This sequence joins TRBV20-1 and TRBJ1-1; tentatively, D is TRBD1 (5 bases). From germline, CDR1 is DFQATT and CDR2 SNEGSKA (reference sequence). With 4 bases removed from V and 5 bases from J, the gap between germline ends came to 20 bases. This CDR3 is 15 amino acids long. The CDR3 loop is CSATLRGHLGTEAFF. In nucleotides, the CDR3 is TGCAGTGCTACCCTCCGGGGCCACCTCGGAACTGAAGCTTTCTTT.

As DNA, the CDR3 is TGCGCCAGCAGCTTGGCGGCAGGCAGTGAAAAACTGTTTTTT. Translation gives CASSLAAGSEKLFF. J is TRBJ1-4 and V is TRBV5-1; D gene uncertain. V dropped 0 bases and J dropped 7 bases, with 10 bases sitting between them. The CDR3 is made up of 14 amino acids. Germline lookup yields CDR1 SGHRS and CDR2 YFSETQ. Looking up the rest from reference TRBV5-1 and TRBJ1-4 gives the full variable domain: KAGVTQTPRYLIKTRGQQVTLSCSPISGHRSVSWYQQTPGQGLQFLFEYFSETQRNKGNFPGRFSGRQFSNSRSEMNVSTLELGDSALYLCASSLAAGSEKLFFGSGTQLSVL.

The table lists this clonotype with many counts. The gene calls are TRBV12-3 or TRBV12-4 and TRBJ2-3, with 11 nucleotides matching TRBD2. The CDR3 is 17 residues long. The J segment lost 1 base and the V segment lost 0 bases, leaving 3 bases of the junction unmatched. In nucleotides, the CDR3 is TGTGCCAGCAGTTTAGCTTTGACTAGCGGGGGCACAGATACGCAGTATTTT. As protein: CASSLALTSGGTDTQYF.

This clonotype was picked up a small number of times. J is TRBJ2-7 and V is TRBV20-1, with TRBD1 matching 7 bases. V lost 3 bases and J lost 2; bases outside the gene matches: 10. The V gene's germline CDR1 is DFQATT and CDR2 SNEGSKA (reference sequence). The CDR3 covers 15 residues. Here the CDR3 DNA reads TGCAGTGCTAGGGAATCGGCAGGGGGAACCTACGAGCAGTACTTC. It specifies CSARESAGGTYEQYF.

The rearrangement uses TRBV11-2 and TRBJ1-5; 8 positions match TRBD1. Germline V gene lookup returns CDR1 SGHAT and CDR2 FQNNGV. The CDR3 totals 15 residues. Trimming at V came to 6 bases and at J to 6 bases, leaving 10 bases not matched to a gene. CDR3 bases: TGTGCCAGCAGTCCCGACAGGGGCTCGATTCAGCCCCAGCATTTT. It codes for CASSPDRGSIQPQHF.

This chain connects TRBV5-1 to TRBJ2-1; TRBD2 might be the D (5 bases). The CDR3 is 15 amino acids. Germline lookup yields CDR1 SGHRS and CDR2 YFSETQ. V was shortened by 1 base and J by 7 bases, with 15 bases between the two germline ends. CDR3 loop: CASSLHSEANNEQFF. DNA of the CDR3: TGCGCCAGCAGCTTGCATAGCGAGGCCAATAATGAGCAGTTCTTC.

The chain uses TRBV24-1 and TRBJ2-1; the D gene could be TRBD1 or TRBD2 (5 bases each). The CDR3 covers 15 residues. Germline values: CDR1 KGHDR, CDR2 SFDVKD. The V gene lost 2 bases and the J gene lost 7 bases, with 14 bases spanning the gap. CDR3 bases: TGTGCCACCAGTGATTCCCAGGGACCCGTGAATGAGCAGTTCTTC. Translation: CATSDSQGPVNEQFF.

The V gene is TRBV5-1, the J gene TRBJ2-1; 9 bases are shared with TRBD2. Germline CDR1 reads SGHRS; CDR2 reads YFSETQ. This CDR3 comprises 15 residues. With 1 base clipped from V and 5 bases from J, the junction kept 4 bases outside the gene matches. CDR3 amino acids: CASSLSRGGNNEQFF. Written as DNA, the CDR3 is TGCGCCAGCAGCTTGTCGCGGGGGGGTAACAATGAGCAGTTCTTC.

The J gene is TRBJ2-1, the V gene TRBV4-2; TRBD2 matches 12 bases. Germline values: CDR1 LGHNA, CDR2 YNFKEQ. With V trimmed by 0 bases and J by 2 bases, 8 bases remained unmatched. CDR3 length equals 19 residues. The CDR3 DNA sequence: TGTGCCAGCAGCCAAGATAGCCTAGCGGGAGGGCGCCCCTACAATGAGCAGTTCTTC. Residues: CASSQDSLAGGRPYNEQFF.